This is a list of T cell receptor beta chains from one sample in a study of cytomegalovirus exposure and HLA in healthy donors. Using immunoSEQ multiplex PCR, the repertoire was profiled, and TCRdb retains in-frame clones only, with some absent. The sample lists more than 95,000 clones, roughly 83% occurring once. The sequenced material came from PBMCs. All receptors come from a man aged 25 to 45 in good health and CMV-seropositive. Each CDR3 is given with its conserved first and last residue. D genes are given only for firm matches. A clone size is listed for some rows: how often the clone was seen (once, few, many), or a class if it is expanded.

j_call v_call d_call cdr3_length clone_size cdr3_aa cdr3_nt
TRBJ2-7 TRBV11-3 . 11 . CASSDRYEQYF TGTGCCAGCAGCGACAGATACGAGCAGTACTTC
TRBJ1-1 TRBV11-2 . 12 medium-sized CASSLGHIEAFF TGTGCCAGCAGCTTAGGACATATTGAAGCTTTCTTT
TRBJ2-1 TRBV30 . 14 . CAWSVQSSYNEQFF TGTGCCTGGAGTGTACAGAGCTCCTACAATGAGCAGTTCTTC
TRBJ2-7 TRBV11-1 . 15 few CASSPGPEGTYEQYF TGTGCCAGCAGCCCCGGCCCCGAGGGAACCTACGAGCAGTACTTC
TRBJ2-7 TRBV27 TRBD2 16 . CASSSTSGTLTYEQYF TGTGCCAGCAGCTCCACAAGCGGGACCCTAACCTACGAGCAGTACTTC
TRBJ1-3 TRBV6-1 TRBD1 14 . CASTETGAWNTIYF TGTGCCAGCACAGAGACAGGGGCGTGGAACACCATATATTTT
TRBJ2-5 TRBV6-1 TRBD2 14 . CASILGLVQETQYF TGTGCCAGCATCCTAGGACTAGTCCAAGAGACCCAGTACTTC
TRBJ1-1 TRBV6-6 . 12 . CASTGDNTEAFF TGTGCCAGCACGGGGGACAACACTGAAGCTTTCTTT
TRBJ2-3 TRBV6-4 TRBD1 16 . CASSDSGGSHTDTQYF TGTGCCAGCAGTGACTCAGGGGGCAGCCACACAGATACGCAGTATTTT
TRBJ2-7 TRBV2 TRBD1 14 . CASSRQGASYEQYF TGTGCCAGCAGTCGACAGGGGGCATCCTACGAGCAGTACTTC
TRBJ1-4 TRBV5-4 . 14 . CASSLNTINEKLFF TGTGCCAGCAGCTTGAACACGATTAATGAAAAACTGTTTTTT
TRBJ2-3 TRBV7-9 . 12 once CSSSTSTDTQYF TGTTCCAGCAGCACAAGCACAGATACGCAGTATTTT
TRBJ1-5 TRBV28 . 20 . CASRTHGGGGSMLGNQPQHF TGTGCCAGCAGGACCCACGGGGGGGGAGGCTCCATGCTCGGCAATCAGCCCCAGCATTTT
TRBJ2-7 TRBV28 TRBD2 15 . CASRLPGLAGYEQYF TGTGCCAGCAGACTCCCGGGACTAGCGGGCTACGAGCAGTACTTC
TRBJ2-5 TRBV7-2 . 15 . CASSRRRVLGETQYF TGTGCCAGCAGCCGAAGGCGGGTGCTTGGGGAGACCCAGTACTTC
TRBJ1-6 TRBV28 . 16 . CASSLGRGLYNSPLHF TGTGCCAGCAGTTTGGGCAGGGGCCTTTATAATTCACCCCTCCACTTT
TRBJ2-3 TRBV30 . 14 . CAWGRGSLTDTQYF TGTGCCTGGGGGAGGGGGTCCCTCACAGATACGCAGTATTTT
TRBJ2-3 TRBV5-6 . 18 . CASSLTTGYGVRTDTQYF TGTGCCAGCAGCTTGACCACAGGGTACGGGGTACGAACAGATACGCAGTATTTT
TRBJ1-6 TRBV7-2 . 15 . CASSAYSSYNSPLHF TGTGCCAGCAGCGCTTACAGCTCCTATAATTCACCCCTCCACTTT
TRBJ2-3 TRBV7-3 TRBD2 15 . CASSLMRGRQDTQYF TGTGCCAGCAGCTTAATGCGGGGGAGGCAGGATACGCAGTATTTT
TRBJ2-1 TRBV7-7 TRBD1 15 . CASSLDRGTYNEQFF TGTGCTAGCAGCTTAGACAGGGGAACCTACAATGAGCAGTTCTTC
TRBJ2-5 TRBV5-5 . 11 . CASSSLETQYF TGTGCCAGCAGCTCCCTAGAGACCCAGTACTTC
TRBJ2-2 TRBV6-6 TRBD2 15 few CASSSAGGPTGELFF TGTGCCAGCAGTTCCGCGGGGGGGCCTACCGGGGAGCTGTTTTTT
TRBJ2-5 TRBV4-3 . 13 . CASSQGLLKTQYF TGCGCCAGCAGCCAAGGCCTACTTAAGACCCAGTACTTC
TRBJ1-1 TRBV4-2 . 14 . CASSYQGPDTEAFF TGTGCCAGCAGCTACCAGGGTCCGGATACTGAAGCTTTCTTT
TRBJ1-4 TRBV29-1 . 14 . CSVRGGATNEKLFF TGCAGCGTCCGAGGGGGGGCAACTAATGAAAAACTGTTTTTT
TRBJ2-3 TRBV7-2 . 16 . CASSLVQRRGTDTQYF TGTGCCAGCAGCTTAGTCCAGCGGAGGGGCACAGATACGCAGTATTTT
TRBJ1-5 TRBV6-6 . 16 . CASSYPTDSVNQPQHF TGTGCCAGCAGTTACCCCACCGACAGTGTCAATCAGCCCCAGCATTTT
TRBJ2-3 TRBV25-1 . 13 . CASQVVSTDTQYF TGTGCCAGCCAGGTAGTAAGCACAGATACGCAGTATTTT
TRBJ1-3 TRBV28 . 17 once CASTLSGGTRSGNTIYF TGTGCCAGCACCTTAAGCGGGGGGACGCGCTCTGGAAACACCATATATTTT
TRBJ1-5 TRBV30 TRBD1 14 . CAWRSGQGDQPQHF TGTGCCTGGAGGAGCGGCCAGGGGGATCAGCCCCAGCATTTT
TRBJ2-4 TRBV2 . 15 . CASSGGTATANIQYF TGTGCCAGCAGTGGCGGGACCGCGACCGCGAACATTCAGTACTTC
TRBJ1-2 TRBV5-5 TRBD1 17 . CASSYRDRGRNDYGYTF TGTGCCAGCAGCTACCGGGACAGGGGGCGCAACGACTATGGCTACACCTTC
TRBJ2-6 TRBV5-1 . 16 once CASSLGSTSGANGLTF TGCGCCAGCAGCTTGGGGTCTACCTCTGGGGCCAACGGCCTGACTTTC
TRBJ2-7 TRBV30 TRBD2 18 few CAWSVRQGTSGRDHEQYF TGTGCCTGGAGTGTACGACAGGGTACTAGCGGGAGGGACCACGAGCAGTACTTC
TRBJ1-2 TRBV7-2 TRBD1 14 once CASSFGTGSYGYTF TGTGCCAGCAGCTTCGGGACAGGTTCCTATGGCTACACCTTC
TRBJ2-7 TRBV27 . 14 . CASSLQGSSYEQYF TGTGCCAGCAGTCTACAGGGTAGCTCCTACGAGCAGTACTTC
TRBJ2-1 TRBV11-2 TRBD2 16 . CASSLGRLAGGNEQFF TGTGCCAGCAGCTTAGGTAGGCTAGCGGGAGGGAATGAGCAGTTCTTC
TRBJ1-1 TRBV18 TRBD1 16 . CASSRWTGGDNTEAFF TGTGCCAGCTCACGCTGGACAGGGGGGGATAACACTGAAGCTTTCTTT
TRBJ1-2 TRBV6-1 . 14 . CASSASRAPYGYTF TGTGCCAGCAGTGCCAGCAGGGCCCCCTATGGCTACACCTTC
TRBJ2-1 TRBV7-6 TRBD2 15 . CASSLLLAGLDEQFF TGTGCCAGCAGCTTACTGCTAGCGGGGTTGGATGAGCAGTTCTTC
TRBJ2-7 TRBV5-1 . 14 . CASSLAGRTYEQYF TGCGCCAGCAGCTTAGCGGGTAGGACCTACGAGCAGTACTTC
TRBJ1-1 TRBV7-9 TRBD1 15 once CASSFTGTANTEAFF TGTGCCAGCAGCTTCACCGGGACAGCTAACACTGAAGCTTTCTTT
TRBJ2-7 TRBV4-2 TRBD1 14 . CASSPRDRAYEQYF TGTGCCAGCAGCCCCCGGGACAGGGCCTACGAGCAGTACTTC
TRBJ2-2 TRBV5-4 . 18 . CASSWEEIGGGLFGELFF TGTGCCAGCAGCTGGGAAGAGATAGGGGGAGGGCTTTTCGGGGAGCTGTTTTTT
TRBJ2-7 TRBV16 . 13 . CASSSYPSYEQYF TGTGCCAGCAGCTCCTATCCCTCCTACGAGCAGTACTTC
TRBJ1-6 TRBV4-2 . 14 . CASSREALNSPLHF TGTGCCAGCAGCCGAGAGGCCCTTAATTCACCCCTCCACTTT
TRBJ1-4 TRBV4-3 TRBD1 14 . CASSQGQGVEKLFF TGCGCCAGCAGCCAGGGGCAGGGGGTCGAAAAACTGTTTTTT
TRBJ1-2 TRBV19 . 15 few CASKRETTTAYGYTF TGTGCCAGTAAAAGGGAGACGACAACGGCCTATGGCTACACCTTC
TRBJ2-1 TRBV4-3 . 16 . CASSQDGVAAFTEQFF TGCGCCAGCAGCCAAGATGGAGTAGCAGCTTTTACTGAGCAGTTCTTC
TRBJ1-1 TRBV19 TRBD1 15 . CASFDRGIRNTEAFF TGTGCCAGTTTCGACAGGGGAATAAGAAACACTGAAGCTTTCTTT
TRBJ2-2 TRBV7-2 . 14 . CASSLEGGTGELFF TGTGCCAGCAGTCTAGAGGGAGGAACCGGGGAGCTGTTTTTT
TRBJ2-7 TRBV28 TRBD1 16 . CASSTPGTGAAYKQYF TGTGCCAGCAGTACTCCCGGGACAGGAGCGGCCTACAAGCAGTACTTC
TRBJ2-7 TRBV11-3 . 13 . CASSLEGGAEQYF TGTGCCAGCAGCTTAGAAGGGGGGGCCGAGCAGTACTTC
TRBJ1-2 TRBV13 . 16 . CASSLSSGLLFYGYTF TGTGCCAGCAGCCTAAGTAGCGGGCTCCTTTTCTATGGCTACACCTTC